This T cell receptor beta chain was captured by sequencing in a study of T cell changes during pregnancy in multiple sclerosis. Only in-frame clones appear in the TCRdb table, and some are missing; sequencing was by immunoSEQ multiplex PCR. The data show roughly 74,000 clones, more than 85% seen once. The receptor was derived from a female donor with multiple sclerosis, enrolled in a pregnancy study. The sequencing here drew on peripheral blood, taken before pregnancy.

This CDR3 is CASSFPTGGPGYTF. CDR3 sequence (DNA): TGTGCCAGCAGCTTCCCGACAGGGGGCCCGGGCTACACCTTC. V gene TRBV5-6 combines with J gene TRBJ1-2; 10 bases align to TRBD1. Per the germline V gene, CDR1 is SGHDT and CDR2 is YYEEEE. The CDR3 spans 14 residues. V shed 2 bases and J 8 bases; nucleotides not matched to a gene: 6.